Here is one T cell receptor beta chain with its context. Its antigen is still unknown. This record comes from a study of cytomegalovirus exposure and HLA in healthy donors. Study summary: Earlier results showed approximately 110 million unique TCR beta sequences derived from 150 million to 200 million T cells. The study, taken as a whole, reports: Cytomegalovirus association was listed for about 150 TCR beta chains. After further analysis at a later stage, 15,000 to 20,000 TCR beta sequences were associated with HLA alleles at 0.05 false discovery rate.

CDR3 length equals 14 residues. V lost 0 bases and J lost 0, with 6 bases in between. Per germline, CDR1 MNHEY and CDR2 SVGAGI. 60 Vbeta and 13 Jbeta primers were used in PCR. Using immunoSEQ multiplex PCR, the repertoire was profiled, and TCRdb retains in-frame clones only, with some absent. Among roughly 75,000 clones listed, around 80% were seen once. This sequence originates from a man aged 65-85 years in good health and CMV-seropositive. The chain uses TRBV6-5 and TRBJ2-7; D not certain. Sequenced: PBMCs. CDR3 nucleotides: TGTGCCAGCAGTTACTCCCGGAGCTCCTACGAGCAGTACTTC. Translated: CASSYSRSSYEQYF.